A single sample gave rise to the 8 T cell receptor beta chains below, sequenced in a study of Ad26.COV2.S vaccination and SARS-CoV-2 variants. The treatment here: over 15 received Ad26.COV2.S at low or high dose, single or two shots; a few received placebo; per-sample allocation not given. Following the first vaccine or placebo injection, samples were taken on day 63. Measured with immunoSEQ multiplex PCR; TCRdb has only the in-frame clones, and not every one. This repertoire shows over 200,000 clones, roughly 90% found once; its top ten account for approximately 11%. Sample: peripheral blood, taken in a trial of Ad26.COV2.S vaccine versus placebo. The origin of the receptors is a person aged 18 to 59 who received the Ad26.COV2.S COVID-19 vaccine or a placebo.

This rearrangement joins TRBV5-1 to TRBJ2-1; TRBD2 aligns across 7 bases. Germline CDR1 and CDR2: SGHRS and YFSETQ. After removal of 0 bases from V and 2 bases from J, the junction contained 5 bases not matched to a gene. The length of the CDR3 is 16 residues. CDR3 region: CASSLEGGTTYNEQFF. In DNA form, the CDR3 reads TGCGCCAGCAGCTTGGAGGGCGGGACTACCTACAATGAGCAGTTCTTC.

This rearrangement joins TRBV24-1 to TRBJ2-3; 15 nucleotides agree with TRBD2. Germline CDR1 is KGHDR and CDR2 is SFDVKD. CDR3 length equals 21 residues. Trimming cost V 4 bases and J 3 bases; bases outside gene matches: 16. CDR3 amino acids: CATSDTGTSGRPTRETDTQYF. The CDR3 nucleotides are TGTGCCACCAGTGACACCGGGACTAGCGGGAGGCCAACTCGAGAAACAGATACGCAGTATTTT.

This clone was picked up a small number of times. The CDR3 loop is CASSLAPGLGTEAFF. CDR3 in DNA: TGTGCCAGCAGCTTAGCGCCAGGGTTGGGCACTGAAGCTTTCTTT. The J gene is TRBJ1-1, the V gene TRBV7-9, with a weak D call TRBD1 (5 bases). V was pared by 0 bases and J by 4 bases, with 12 bases between. Germline lookup yields CDR1 SEHNR and CDR2 FQNEAQ (reference sequence). The CDR3 covers 15 residues.

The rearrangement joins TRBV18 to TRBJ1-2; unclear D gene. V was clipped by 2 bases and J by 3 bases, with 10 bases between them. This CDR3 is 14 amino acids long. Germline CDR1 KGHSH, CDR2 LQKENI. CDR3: CASSPTGLDYGYTF. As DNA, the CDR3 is TGTGCCAGCTCACCAACCGGGCTAGACTATGGCTACACCTTC.

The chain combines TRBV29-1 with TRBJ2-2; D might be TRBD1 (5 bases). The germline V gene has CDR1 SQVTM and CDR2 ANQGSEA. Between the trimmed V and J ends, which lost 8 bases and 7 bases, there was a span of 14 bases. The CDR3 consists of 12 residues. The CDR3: CSLREYGGELFF. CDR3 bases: TGCAGCCTCAGGGAATATGGCGGGGAGCTGTTTTTT.

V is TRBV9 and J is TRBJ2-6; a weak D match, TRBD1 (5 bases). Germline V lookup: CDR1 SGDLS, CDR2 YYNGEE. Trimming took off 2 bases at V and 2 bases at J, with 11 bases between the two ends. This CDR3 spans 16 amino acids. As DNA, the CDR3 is TGTGCCAGCAGCGTTTTCAGGGAACCTGGGGCCAACGTCCTGACTTTC. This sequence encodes CASSVFREPGANVLTF. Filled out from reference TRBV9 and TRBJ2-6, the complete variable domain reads DSGVTQTPKHLITATGQRVTLRCSPRSGDLSVYWYQQSLDQGLQFLIQYYNGEERAKGNILERFSAQQFPDLHSELNLSSLELGDSALYFCASSVFREPGANVLTFGAGSRLTVL.

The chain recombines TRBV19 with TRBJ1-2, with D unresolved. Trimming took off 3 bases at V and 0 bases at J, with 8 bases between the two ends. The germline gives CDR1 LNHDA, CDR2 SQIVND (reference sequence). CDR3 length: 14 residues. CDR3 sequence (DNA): TGTGCCAGTAGTATCAGTACAGCTAACTATGGCTACACCTTC. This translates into CASSISTANYGYTF.

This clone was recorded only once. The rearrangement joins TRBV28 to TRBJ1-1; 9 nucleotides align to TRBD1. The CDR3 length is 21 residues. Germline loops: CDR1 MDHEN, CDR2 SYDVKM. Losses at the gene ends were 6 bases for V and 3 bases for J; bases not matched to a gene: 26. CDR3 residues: CASRLSVINRDRERVHTEAFF. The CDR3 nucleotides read TGTGCCAGCAGGCTAAGCGTCATTAACCGGGACAGGGAAAGGGTTCACACTGAAGCTTTCTTT.